Below are 30 T cell receptor beta chains sequenced from a single sample in a study of monozygotic twins with inflammatory bowel disease. TCRdb re-analyzed the 5' RACE reads; it lists each CDR3 protein once, without DNA. The repertoire shows approximately 100,000 distinct CDR3 sequences; the top ten hold approximately 1.8%. Source material: blood. The receptors were sampled from a human donor with ulcerative colitis or Crohn's disease, or a healthy co-twin of an affected twin (not recorded which).

The chain carries TRBV7-2 and TRBJ2-7. Germline lookup yields CDR1 SGHTA and CDR2 FQGNSA. The CDR3 spans 11 residues. The CDR3 region is CASSLVHEQYF. Variable domain in full (rest from reference TRBV7-2 and TRBJ2-7): GAGVSQSPSNKVTEKGKDVELRCDPISGHTALYWYRQSLGQGLEFLIYFQGNSAPDKSGLPSDRFSAERTGGSVSTLTIQRTQQEDSAVYLCASSLVHEQYFGPGTRLTVT.

The V and J genes are TRBV5-1 and TRBJ1-4. Looked up from germline, CDR1 is SGHRS and CDR2 is YFSETQ. The CDR3 spans 16 residues. Here the CDR3 reads CASSLDVVATNEKLFF. Using reference TRBV5-1 and TRBJ1-4 for the parts outside the CDR3, the full variable domain is KAGVTQTPRYLIKTRGQQVTLSCSPISGHRSVSWYQQTPGQGLQFLFEYFSETQRNKGNFPGRFSGRQFSNSRSEMNVSTLELGDSALYLCASSLDVVATNEKLFFGSGTQLSVL.

This sequence joins TRBV20-1 and TRBJ2-2. The CDR3 has 13 amino acids. Looked up from germline, CDR1 is DFQATT and CDR2 is SNEGSKA (reference sequence). The CDR3 reads CSATDPRRGELFF.

The V call is TRBV5-8, the J call TRBJ1-1; TCRdb's assignment of TRBD1 cannot be checked, as there is no DNA. There are 15 residues in the CDR3. Germline-derived CDR1 and CDR2 are SGHTS and YDEGEE. CDR3 region: CASSRQGGRNTEAFF.

V gene TRBV9 combines with J gene TRBJ2-5; TCRdb gives TRBD2 as the D gene, but with no DNA this cannot be confirmed. CDR1 is SGDLS and CDR2 is YYNGEE in the germline V gene. This CDR3 comprises 15 residues. The CDR3 sequence: CASTFGGASSETQYF.

V is TRBV20-1 and J is TRBJ1-5. This CDR3 is 13 amino acids long. Germline values: CDR1 DFQATT, CDR2 SNEGSKA (reference sequence). CDR3 sequence: CSAPKEGGQPQHF.

This chain joins TRBV4-3 and TRBJ2-1; the TCRdb call, TRBD2, lacks DNA for checking. CDR3 length: 15 amino acids. Germline loops: CDR1 LGHNA, CDR2 YSLEER. The CDR3: CASSQEGGGVNEQFF.

The J gene is TRBJ1-1, the V gene TRBV10-2; the D call from TCRdb, TRBD1, cannot be confirmed without DNA. Germline CDR1 and CDR2: WSHSY and SAAADI. This CDR3 is 12 amino acids long. The CDR3 protein is CASSRTATEAFF.

The chain uses TRBV21-1 and TRBJ1-1. TRBV21-1 is reported as a pseudogene. This CDR3 contains 16 residues. The CDR3 sequence: CASSKPRPTENTEAFF.

J is TRBJ2-3 and V is TRBV12-3 or TRBV12-4; the D gene TCRdb calls, TRBD2, cannot be checked with no DNA. The CDR3 has 12 residues. The CDR3 protein is CASSLLAVTQYF.

CDR3 amino acids: CASSSGVVPDTQYF. The V and J genes are TRBV7-2 and TRBJ2-3; the TRBD1 assignment by TCRdb is unverifiable without DNA. The CDR3 extends over 14 amino acids. Germline V gene lookup returns CDR1 SGHTA and CDR2 FQGNSA.

V usage is TRBV5-1 and J usage is TRBJ2-5; the D call from TCRdb, TRBD1, cannot be confirmed without DNA. This CDR3 is built from 15 residues. The V gene's germline CDR1 is SGHRS and CDR2 YFSETQ. CDR3 region: CASSLVSGSPETQYF.

V and J are TRBV18 and TRBJ2-7; checking the TCRdb D call of TRBD1 is not possible without DNA. Looked up from germline, CDR1 is KGHSH and CDR2 is LQKENI. The CDR3 covers 17 residues. The CDR3 is CASSPIDATVGAYEQYF.

This sequence joins TRBV18 and TRBJ2-7. Germline V gene data show CDR1 as KGHSH and CDR2 as LQKENI. The CDR3 is 14 amino acids. The CDR3 reads CASSPQEGIYEQYF.

The V call is TRBV20-1, the J call TRBJ1-3; TCRdb gives TRBD1 as the D gene, but with no DNA this cannot be confirmed. CDR3 length: 13 residues. The germline gives CDR1 DFQATT, CDR2 SNEGSKA (reference sequence). CDR3 protein: CSAGDPVRNTIYF.

CDR3 loop: CASSYLRGDLNYGYTF. The V and J genes are TRBV7-2 and TRBJ1-2; the D call of TRBD1 rests on TCRdb alone, since no DNA is present to check it. Germline CDR1 reads SGHTA; CDR2 reads FQGNSA. The CDR3 has 16 residues.

The rearrangement uses TRBV4-3 and TRBJ2-5; TCRdb designates TRBD1, a call that cannot be tested without DNA. The CDR3 has 15 residues. CDR1 and CDR2 from the germline V gene are LGHNA and YSLEER. The CDR3 reads CASSQDYREGETQYF.

This chain connects TRBV20-1 to TRBJ2-5; TCRdb selects TRBD2, and the lack of DNA leaves this call unchecked. Per the germline V gene, CDR1 is DFQATT and CDR2 is SNEGSKA (reference sequence). This CDR3 region has 14 residues. CDR3 in amino acids: CSARVAGTKETQYF.

The V and J genes are TRBV10-2 and TRBJ2-2; with no DNA, the TCRdb D assignment of TRBD1 cannot be verified. Looked up from germline, CDR1 is WSHSY and CDR2 is SAAADI. This CDR3 comprises 17 residues. The CDR3 protein is CASRTGTGVRKTGELFF.

This chain connects TRBV24-1 to TRBJ2-2; lacking DNA, the TRBD1 call made by TCRdb goes unchecked. The CDR3 covers 16 residues. Germline V CDR1 and CDR2: KGHDR, SFDVKD. CDR3 sequence: CATSDPGTGSTGELFF.

This sequence joins TRBV24-1 and TRBJ2-4; TCRdb indicates TRBD1, and absent DNA this call remains unverified. CDR3 size: 15 residues. The germline V gene has CDR1 KGHDR and CDR2 SFDVKD. The CDR3 protein is CATSEAGTGDNIQYF.

The chain employs TRBV28 and TRBJ1-4. Germline values: CDR1 MDHEN, CDR2 SYDVKM. The CDR3 extends over 14 amino acids. This CDR3 reads CASSSWESGEKLFF.

The V gene is TRBV20-1, the J gene TRBJ2-3; checking the TCRdb D call of TRBD2 is not possible without DNA. This CDR3 is 16 amino acids long. Per the germline V gene, CDR1 is DFQATT and CDR2 is SNEGSKA (reference sequence). The CDR3 spells CSARDWREGLTDTQYF.

The rearrangement joins TRBV7-7 to TRBJ2-1; TCRdb's D call, TRBD2, is unchecked because there is no DNA. CDR1 is SSHAT and CDR2 is FNYEAQ in the germline V gene (reference sequence). The CDR3 consists of 15 residues. This chain's CDR3 is CASSSLGTRSDEQFF.

The chain joins TRBV20-1 to TRBJ2-2; absent DNA, TCRdb's TRBD1 call cannot be checked. From germline, CDR1 is DFQATT and CDR2 SNEGSKA (reference sequence). CDR3 length: 18 amino acids. The CDR3 sequence is CSARVPPSGQNVTGELFF.

This rearrangement joins TRBV10-3 to TRBJ2-7; the D gene TCRdb calls, TRBD2, cannot be checked with no DNA. The germline V gene has CDR1 ENHRY and CDR2 SYGVKD. This CDR3 comprises 12 residues. The CDR3 sequence: CAIRETGGEQYF.

The chain carries TRBV10-2 and TRBJ1-2. This CDR3 is 14 amino acids long. CDR1 and CDR2 from the germline V gene are WSHSY and SAAADI. Here the CDR3 reads CASRDTVRSYGYTF.

This chain uses TRBV6-1 with TRBJ2-7; the TCRdb D gene call, TRBD2, has no DNA to confirm it. The CDR3 extends over 16 amino acids. Per germline, CDR1 MNHNS and CDR2 SASEGT. Here the CDR3 reads CASSKDYGAISYEQYF.

The chain uses TRBV6-6 and TRBJ1-2. The CDR3 contains 14 residues. Germline CDR1 is MNHNY and CDR2 is SVGAGI (reference sequence). CDR3 amino acids: CASTYSGGGYGYTF.

The chain has TRBV20-1 and TRBJ1-4; TCRdb's D call of TRBD1 is untestable without DNA. The CDR3 length is 13 residues. Germline loops: CDR1 DFQATT, CDR2 SNEGSKA (reference sequence). The CDR3 reads CSAFGTEARKLFF.